This TCR beta chain originates from a study of T-cell reconstitution after alpha-beta-depleted transplantation in children. Unique molecular identifiers were used in preparing the TCRbeta library. TCRdb independently ran MiXCR on the PCR reads; one entry per CDR3 protein. The sample records tens of thousands of distinct CDR3 sequences, about 7% being singletons. The CDR3 loop spans 16 amino acids. Germline V CDR1 and CDR2: SGHAT, FQDESV (reference sequence). Trimming took 4 bases from V and 3 from J, leaving 16 bases between them. This clonotype was seen at least ten times. The chain uses TRBV11-1 and TRBJ2-1; maybe TRBD2 (7 bases). This material consisted of PBMCs from the stem cell graft donor, taken from the stem cell graft. This TCR derives from a human donor who donated a stem cell graft to a child with acute lymphoblastic leukemia. Written as DNA, the CDR3 is TGTGCCAGCAGCTCCCTTGGGGGGGCGTACTACAATGAGCAGTTCTTC. The encoded protein is CASSSLGGAYYNEQFF.